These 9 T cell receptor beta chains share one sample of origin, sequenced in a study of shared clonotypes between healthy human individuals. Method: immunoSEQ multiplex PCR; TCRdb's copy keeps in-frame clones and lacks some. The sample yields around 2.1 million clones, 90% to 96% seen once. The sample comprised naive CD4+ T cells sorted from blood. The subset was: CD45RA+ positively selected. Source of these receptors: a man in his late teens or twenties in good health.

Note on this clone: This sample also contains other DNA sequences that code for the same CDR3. The CDR3 here is CASSKGGSSYEQYF. The CDR3 DNA reads as TGTGCCAGCAGCAAAGGGGGCAGTTCCTACGAGCAGTACTTC. V gene TRBV11-3 combines with J gene TRBJ2-7; 7 nucleotides align to TRBD1. V lost 5 bases, J lost 1 base, and 5 bases stayed unmatched. The CDR3 is 14 residues long. Germline loops: CDR1 SGHNT, CDR2 YENEEA.

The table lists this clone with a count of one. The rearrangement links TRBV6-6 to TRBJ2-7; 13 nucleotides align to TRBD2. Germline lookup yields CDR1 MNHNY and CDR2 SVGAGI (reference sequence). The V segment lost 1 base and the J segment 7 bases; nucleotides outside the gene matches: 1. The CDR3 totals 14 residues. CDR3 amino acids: CASSYWGLAGEQYF. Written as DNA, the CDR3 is TGTGCCAGCAGTTACTGGGGACTAGCGGGAGAGCAGTACTTC.

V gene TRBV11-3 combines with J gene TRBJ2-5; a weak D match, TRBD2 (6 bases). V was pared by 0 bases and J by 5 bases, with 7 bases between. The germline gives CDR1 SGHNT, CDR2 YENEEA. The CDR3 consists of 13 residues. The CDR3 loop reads CASSLDGGETQYF. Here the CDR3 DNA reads TGTGCCAGCAGCTTAGATGGGGGGGAGACCCAGTACTTC.

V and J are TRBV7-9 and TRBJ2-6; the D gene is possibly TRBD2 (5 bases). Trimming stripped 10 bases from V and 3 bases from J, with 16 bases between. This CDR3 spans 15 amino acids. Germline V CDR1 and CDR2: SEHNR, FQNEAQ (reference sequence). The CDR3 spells CATTSPGIGANVLTF. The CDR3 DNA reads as TGTGCCACCACGAGTCCGGGGATTGGGGCCAACGTCCTGACTTTC.

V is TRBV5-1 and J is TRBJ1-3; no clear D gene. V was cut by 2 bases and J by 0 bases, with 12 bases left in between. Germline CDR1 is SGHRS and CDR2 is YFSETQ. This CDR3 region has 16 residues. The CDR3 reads CASSLGSGDSGNTIYF. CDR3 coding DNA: TGCGCCAGCAGCTTAGGGTCGGGTGACTCTGGAAACACCATATATTTT.

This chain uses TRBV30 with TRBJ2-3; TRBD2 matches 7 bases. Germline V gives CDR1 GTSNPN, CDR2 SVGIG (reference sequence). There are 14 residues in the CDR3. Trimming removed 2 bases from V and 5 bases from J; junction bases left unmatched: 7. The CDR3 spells CAWSPAGLGDTQYF. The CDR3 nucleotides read TGTGCCTGGAGTCCAGCGGGGCTAGGAGATACGCAGTATTTT.

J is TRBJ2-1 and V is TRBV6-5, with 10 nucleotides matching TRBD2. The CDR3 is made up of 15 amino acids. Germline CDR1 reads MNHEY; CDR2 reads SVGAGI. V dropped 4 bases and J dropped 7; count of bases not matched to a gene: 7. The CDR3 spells CASSLVAGGGNEQFF. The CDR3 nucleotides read TGTGCCAGCAGTTTAGTAGCGGGAGGTGGGAATGAGCAGTTCTTC.

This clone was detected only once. CDR3: CASSPRLAAPSGTEAFF. The CDR3 DNA follows: TGTGCCAGCTCACCACGGTTGGCGGCCCCCTCGGGCACTGAAGCTTTCTTT. The chain combines TRBV18 with TRBJ1-1; no clear D. In germline, CDR1 is KGHSH, CDR2 LQKENI. Trimming left V 1 base short and J 4 bases short, with 19 bases between. The CDR3 is 17 amino acids.

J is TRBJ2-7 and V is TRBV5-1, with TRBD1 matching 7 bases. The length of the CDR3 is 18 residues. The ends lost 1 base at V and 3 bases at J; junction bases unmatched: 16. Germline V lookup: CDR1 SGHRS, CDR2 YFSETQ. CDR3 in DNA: TGCGCCAGCAGCTTGAGGGGAATTACAGGGGTGGGGGACTACGAGCAGTACTTC. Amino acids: CASSLRGITGVGDYEQYF.